This T cell receptor beta chain is drawn from a study of cytomegalovirus exposure and HLA in healthy donors. PCR employed 60 Vbeta and 13 Jbeta primers. Sequencing was performed with immunoSEQ multiplex PCR; in TCRdb, only in-frame clones are kept and a portion is missing. The repertoire holds approximately 160,000 clones, roughly 80% seen once, with around 2% in the top ten. On this clone: Its antigen is still unknown.

It was healthy bone marrow donors who served as donors. Absent from the records is this donor's CMV serostatus. The germline gives CDR1 SGHVS, CDR2 FNYEAQ. There are 14 residues in the CDR3. The germline V and J ends were trimmed by 1 base and 3 bases, with 10 bases remaining between them. Findings of the study overall: One variant, a missense change in DCLRE1C, was linked in a later analysis to TCR beta V- and J-gene trimming.

V gene TRBV7-6 combines with J gene TRBJ2-7, with D unresolved. This clonotype was obtained from a human donor in good health. Sample: PBMCs. CDR3 sequence reads: CASSLVDGGYEQYF. The CDR3 DNA reads TGTGCCAGCAGCTTAGTTGACGGCGGCTACGAGCAGTACTTC.